Presented here are 26 T cell receptor beta chains from one specimen sequenced in a study of cytomegalovirus exposure and HLA in healthy donors. Sequencing was performed with immunoSEQ multiplex PCR; in TCRdb, only in-frame clones are kept and a portion is missing. Here the sample spans 55,000 to 70,000 clones, roughly 90% being singletons. Sequenced input: PBMCs. The source of these receptors is a woman aged 30 to 39 in good health and CMV-seronegative.

V gene TRBV28 combines with J gene TRBJ2-2; D uncertain. V lost 3 bases to trimming and J lost 4 bases, with 9 bases between them. The CDR3 totals 14 residues. Germline values: CDR1 MDHEN, CDR2 SYDVKM. The DNA for the CDR3 is TGTGCCAGCAGTTTCCTAACGGGCACCGGGGAGCTGTTTTTT. Its translation is CASSFLTGTGELFF.

The chain combines TRBV6-1 with TRBJ1-1, with TRBD1 as a possible D gene (6 bases). Trimming removed 6 bases at V and 0 bases at J, with 11 bases between. The CDR3 has 14 residues. CDR1 is MNHNS, CDR2 SASEGT, per germline. CDR3 DNA sequence: TGTGCCAGCAGGGGAACAGGGATGAACACTGAAGCTTTCTTT. This translates into CASRGTGMNTEAFF.

This chain joins TRBV19 and TRBJ1-1; TRBD1 matches 7 bases. The CDR3 runs to 14 residues. Germline V gives CDR1 LNHDA, CDR2 SQIVND (reference sequence). Trimming took 1 base from V and 6 from J; bases not matched to a gene: 5. The CDR3 bases are TGTGCCAGTAGTATAGGGCAGGGGGTGCCTGAAGCTTTCTTT. Translating it yields CASSIGQGVPEAFF.

The chain links TRBV20-1 to TRBJ2-5; D call uncertain. The CDR3 sequence is 11 residues long. Trimming pared 7 bases from V and 0 bases from J, leaving 6 bases between. CDR1 DFQATT and CDR2 SNEGSKA come from the germline V gene (reference sequence). CDR3 sequence: CSVEYQETQYF. CDR3 in DNA: TGCAGTGTAGAATACCAAGAGACCCAGTACTTC.

The CDR3, as DNA: TGTGCCAGCAGTTTCTCTCTAGGGGCCGACAACTACGAGCAGTACTTC. Translating it yields CASSFSLGADNYEQYF. The chain uses TRBV28 and TRBJ2-7, with a weak D call TRBD1 (5 bases). The length of the CDR3 is 16 residues. Trimming removed 3 bases at V and 3 bases at J, with 18 bases between. The germline V gene has CDR1 MDHEN and CDR2 SYDVKM.

The V and J genes are TRBV5-4 and TRBJ2-3; TRBD2 agrees at 10 bases. CDR3 length: 19 amino acids. The V segment lost 0 bases and the J segment 3 bases; nucleotides outside the gene matches: 13. Germline lookup yields CDR1 SGHNT and CDR2 YYREEE (reference sequence). The CDR3 bases are TGTGCCAGCAGCTTGGAGGGTGCTAGCGGGAGATTGGGGACAGATACGCAGTATTTT. This translates into CASSLEGASGRLGTDTQYF.

This chain uses TRBV6-1 with TRBJ2-4; no clear D gene. From germline, CDR1 is MNHNS and CDR2 SASEGT. The V gene lost 3 bases and the J gene lost 6 bases, with 6 bases spanning the gap. CDR3 length: 12 residues. CDR3 sequence reads: CASSDTGNIQYF. CDR3 in DNA: TGTGCCAGCAGTGACACTGGAAACATTCAGTACTTC.

The chain employs TRBV7-2 and TRBJ2-3, with TRBD1 identical over 9 bases. Trimming cost V 8 bases and J 6 bases; bases outside gene matches: 6. The germline V gene encodes CDR1 SGHTA and CDR2 FQGNSA. The CDR3 has 13 residues. CDR3 in DNA: TGTGCCAGCCGAGGGACAGGGACCGATACGCAGTATTTT. Protein sequence: CASRGTGTDTQYF. Drawing the rest from reference TRBV7-2 and TRBJ2-3, the complete variable domain is GAGVSQSPSNKVTEKGKDVELRCDPISGHTALYWYRQSLGQGLEFLIYFQGNSAPDKSGLPSDRFSAERTGGSVSTLTIQRTQQEDSAVYLCASRGTGTDTQYFGPGTRLTVL.

The chain is built from TRBV4-3 and TRBJ1-4; 8 nucleotides line up with TRBD1. Germline values: CDR1 LGHNA, CDR2 YSLEER. Unmatched junction bases numbered 12, after V lost 5 bases and J lost 10 bases. The length of the CDR3 is 15 residues. For the CDR3, the DNA is TGCGCCAGCAGCTTGGCGGTACAGGGGGAGGGAAAACTGTTTTTT. Encoded protein: CASSLAVQGEGKLFF.

The chain employs TRBV4-1 and TRBJ2-1, with 9 positions matching TRBD1. The germline CDR1 and CDR2 sequences are MGHRA and YSYEKL. V lost 7 bases and J lost 7; bases outside the gene matches: 8. This CDR3 is built from 14 residues. CDR3 residues: CASTDRGRRNEQFF. The CDR3 region has the DNA TGCGCCAGCACGGACAGGGGACGAAGAAATGAGCAGTTCTTC.

The CDR3, as DNA: TGTGCCAGCACCAAAGACAGCTCCTACAATGAGCAGTTCTTC. Protein sequence: CASTKDSSYNEQFF. This chain links TRBV11-3 with TRBJ2-1; a possible D gene is TRBD1 (5 bases). Looked up from germline, CDR1 is SGHNT and CDR2 is YENEEA. V lost 7 bases, J lost 0 bases, and 10 bases lay in between. The CDR3 consists of 14 residues. The whole variable domain, filled in from reference TRBV11-3 and TRBJ2-1, reads EAGVVQSPRYKIIEKKQPVAFWCNPISGHNTLYWYLQNLGQGPELLIRYENEEAVDDSQLPKDRFSAERLKGVDSTLKIQPAELGDSAVYLCASTKDSSYNEQFFGPGTRLTVL.

The gene calls are TRBV5-1 and TRBJ1-2, with 8 bases matching TRBD1. CDR1 SGHRS and CDR2 YFSETQ come from the germline V gene. V was clipped by 3 bases and J by 6 bases; unmatched bases: 10. The length of the CDR3 is 15 residues. In nucleotides, the CDR3 is TGCGCCAGCAGCTCATTACCGGGACAGGTGAATGGCTACACCTTC. It yields the protein CASSSLPGQVNGYTF.

This rearrangement joins TRBV11-1 to TRBJ1-2; 8 positions match TRBD1. Trimming removed 1 base from V and 3 bases from J; junction bases left unmatched: 1. The CDR3 loop spans 14 amino acids. CDR1 SGHAT and CDR2 FQDESV come from the germline V gene (reference sequence). The CDR3 is CASSLEDRDYGYTF. The CDR3 bases are TGTGCCAGCAGCTTAGAGGACAGGGACTATGGCTACACCTTC.

The genes are TRBV11-2 and TRBJ2-1; D perhaps matches TRBD2 (5 bases). V was cut by 7 bases and J by 4 bases, with 20 bases left in between. Per the germline V gene, CDR1 is SGHAT and CDR2 is FQNNGV. CDR3 length equals 16 residues. The CDR3 reads CASTRWVEAAYNEQFF. CDR3 coding DNA: TGTGCCAGCACCCGCTGGGTCGAAGCGGCATACAATGAGCAGTTCTTC. Filled out from reference TRBV11-2 and TRBJ2-1, the complete variable domain reads EAGVAQSPRYKIIEKRQSVAFWCNPISGHATLYWYQQILGQGPKLLIQFQNNGVVDDSQLPKDRFSAERLKGVDSTLKIQPAKLEDSAVYLCASTRWVEAAYNEQFFGPGTRLTVL.

The chain has TRBV30 and TRBJ2-7; TRBD2 matches 8 bases. In germline, CDR1 is GTSNPN, CDR2 SVGIG (reference sequence). V lost 1 base, J lost 0 bases, and 11 bases stayed unmatched. This CDR3 comprises 17 residues. The CDR3 is CAWSGSRTSLSSYEQYF. The CDR3 nucleotides are TGTGCCTGGAGTGGGTCCCGGACTAGCTTGAGCTCCTACGAGCAGTACTTC.

This chain links TRBV7-9 with TRBJ2-7, with TRBD2 as a possible D gene (5 bases). Germline V CDR1 and CDR2: SEHNR, FQNEAQ (reference sequence). The CDR3 has 14 amino acids. Between the trimmed V and J ends, which lost 3 bases and 2 bases, there was a span of 11 bases. CDR3 sequence (DNA): TGTGCCAGCAGCTTTCCGGGAACTCCCTACGAGCAGTACTTC. This codes for CASSFPGTPYEQYF.

This clone has only one observation. This rearrangement joins TRBV10-2 to TRBJ2-1, with 11 bases lining up with TRBD2. The ends lost 6 bases at V and 5 bases at J; junction bases unmatched: 9. The CDR3 has 16 residues. Germline V lookup: CDR1 WSHSY, CDR2 SAAADI. CDR3 region: CASSHRGTSGDNEQFF. The DNA for the CDR3 is TGCGCCAGCAGCCACAGGGGGACTAGCGGAGACAATGAGCAGTTCTTC.

This sequence joins TRBV4-2 and TRBJ2-7; 14 bases fit TRBD2. This CDR3 is 20 amino acids long. CDR1 and CDR2 (germline): LGHNA, YNFKEQ. V lost 1 base and J lost 2; bases outside the gene matches: 13. The CDR3 DNA follows: TGTGCCAGCAGCCAAGGGGTCTGGGGACAGGGACTAGCGGGAGCCTACGAGCAGTACTTC. Its translation is CASSQGVWGQGLAGAYEQYF.

The chain combines TRBV28 with TRBJ2-7; 7 bases fit TRBD1. V shed 10 bases, J shed 0 bases, and the junction held 15 bases outside the gene matches. CDR1 MDHEN and CDR2 SYDVKM come from the germline V gene. The CDR3 has 16 residues. The CDR3 DNA is TGTGCCACCAAACCAGATATTCGGGACAGCTCCTACGAGCAGTACTTC. Encoded protein: CATKPDIRDSSYEQYF. The variable domain in full, completed from reference TRBV28 and TRBJ2-7, reads DVKVTQSSRYLVKRTGEKVFLECVQDMDHENMFWYRQDPGLGLRLIYFSYDVKMKEKGDIPEGYSVSREKKERFSLILESASTNQTSMYLCATKPDIRDSSYEQYFGPGTRLTVT.

In this sample, this clone is medium-sized. V usage is TRBV19 and J usage is TRBJ2-5; perhaps TRBD2 as D (6 bases). The CDR3 loop spans 14 amino acids. The ends were cut back, 3 bases at V and 5 bases at J, with 13 bases in the middle. Germline lookup yields CDR1 LNHDA and CDR2 SQIVND (reference sequence). The CDR3 is CASSMGLSMETQYF. The CDR3 nucleotides are TGTGCCAGTAGTATGGGACTGTCGATGGAGACCCAGTACTTC.

The gene calls are TRBV2 and TRBJ2-7; D gene unclear. In germline, CDR1 is SNHLY, CDR2 FYNNEI. The germline V and J ends were trimmed by 7 bases and 2 bases, with 15 bases remaining between them. This CDR3 is 14 amino acids long. The chain's CDR3 is CASNRWAQAYEQYF. As DNA, the CDR3 is TGTGCCAGCAATCGCTGGGCTCAAGCCTACGAGCAGTACTTC.

The sample holds a few counts of this clone. J is TRBJ2-7 and V is TRBV7-3; 14 bases align to TRBD2. Unmatched junction bases numbered 3, after V lost 5 bases and J lost 6 bases. Germline V lookup: CDR1 SGHTA, CDR2 FQGTGA. The CDR3 covers 14 residues. The CDR3: CASSETSGRGEQYF. The CDR3 nucleotides are TGTGCCAGCAGCGAGACTAGCGGGAGGGGCGAGCAGTACTTC.

This sequence joins TRBV5-4 and TRBJ1-1; no clear D gene. The CDR3 is 12 residues long. The germline CDR1 and CDR2 sequences are SGHNT and YYREEE (reference sequence). V was cut by 1 base and J by 6 bases, with 7 bases left in between. CDR3 in amino acids: CASSLSSSEAFF. In DNA form, the CDR3 reads TGTGCCAGCAGCTTGAGCTCCTCTGAAGCTTTCTTT.

On this clone itself: No conserved phenylalanine or tryptophan is present at the end of the CDR3, so a read error is the likely explanation. The DNA is left out, because the CDR3 cannot be placed on it with certainty; the CDR3 is given as TCRdb lists it. The J gene is TRBJ2-7, the V gene TRBV27; TRBD1, the table's D call, lacks a check against the DNA. 9 amino acids form the CDR3, both terminal residues included. Germline lookup yields CDR1 MNHEY and CDR2 SMNVEV (reference sequence). CDR3: CASSLPTGL.

This chain joins TRBV29-1 and TRBJ2-1; 7 nucleotides line up with TRBD1. Trimming cost V 7 bases and J 0 bases; bases outside gene matches: 6. This CDR3 comprises 14 residues. Per the germline V gene, CDR1 is SQVTM and CDR2 is ANQGSEA. Written as DNA, the CDR3 is TGCAGCGCCGCCAGGGGGAGCTCCTACAATGAGCAGTTCTTC. This codes for CSAARGSSYNEQFF.

The CDR3 coding sequence is TGTGCCAGCACCACGGGACAGATACTACGAGCGCAGTACTTC. Residues: CASTTGQILRAQYF. The rearrangement links TRBV6-1 to TRBJ2-7; 7 positions agree with TRBD1. V lost 7 bases to trimming and J lost 9 bases; unmatched junction nucleotides: 15. From germline, CDR1 is MNHNS and CDR2 SASEGT. The CDR3 runs to 14 residues.